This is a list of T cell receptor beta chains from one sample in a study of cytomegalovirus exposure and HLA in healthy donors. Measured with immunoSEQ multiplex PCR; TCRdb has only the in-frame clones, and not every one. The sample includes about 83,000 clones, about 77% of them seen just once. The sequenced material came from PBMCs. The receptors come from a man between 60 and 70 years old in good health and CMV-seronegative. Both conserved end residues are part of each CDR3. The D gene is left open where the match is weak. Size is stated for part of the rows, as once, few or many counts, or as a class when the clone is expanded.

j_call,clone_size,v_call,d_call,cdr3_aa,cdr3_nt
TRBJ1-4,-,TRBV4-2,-,CASSQEVTPNEKLFF,TGTGCCAGCAGCCAAGAGGTGACACCGAATGAAAAACTGTTTTTT
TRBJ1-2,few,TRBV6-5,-,CASSYVAGRNYGYTF,TGTGCCAGCAGTTACGTCGCTGGTCGGAACTATGGCTACACCTTC
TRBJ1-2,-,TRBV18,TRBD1,CASSPTGQLFNYGYTF,TGTGCCAGCTCACCAACGGGACAGCTATTTAACTATGGCTACACCTTC
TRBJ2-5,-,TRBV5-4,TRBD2,CASSPGTTNQETQYF,TGTGCCAGCAGCCCGGGGACTACCAACCAAGAGACCCAGTACTTC
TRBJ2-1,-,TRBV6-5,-,CASDRGAAYNEQFF,TGTGCCTCGGACCGGGGGGCCGCCTACAATGAGCAGTTCTTC
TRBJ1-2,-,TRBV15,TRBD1,CATSRTQTGVYGYTF,TGTGCCACCAGCAGAACTCAAACAGGGGTCTATGGCTACACCTTC
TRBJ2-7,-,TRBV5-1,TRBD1,CASSSTGVSYEQYF,TGCGCCAGCAGCTCGACAGGGGTCTCCTACGAGCAGTACTTC
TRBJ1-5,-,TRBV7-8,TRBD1,CASSLGQGVNQPQHF,TGTGCCAGCAGCTTGGGACAGGGGGTTAATCAGCCCCAGCATTTT
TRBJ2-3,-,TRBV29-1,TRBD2,CSVRMTSGGPSSTDTQYF,TGCAGCGTAAGGATGACTAGCGGGGGGCCTTCTAGCACAGATACGCAGTATTTT
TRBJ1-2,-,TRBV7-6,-,CASRDSTNYGYTF,TGTGCCAGCAGGGACAGTACTAACTATGGCTACACCTTC
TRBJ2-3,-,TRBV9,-,CASSYRLTADTQYF,TGTGCCAGCAGCTACAGGCTAACGGCAGATACGCAGTATTTT
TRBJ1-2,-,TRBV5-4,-,CASRDWGYYGYTF,TGTGCCAGCAGGGACTGGGGTTACTATGGCTACACCTTC
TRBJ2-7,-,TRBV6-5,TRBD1,CASSYARQGFEQYF,TGTGCCAGCAGTTACGCCCGACAGGGGTTCGAGCAGTACTTC
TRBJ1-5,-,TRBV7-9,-,CSSCGGEGNQPQHF,TGTTCCAGCTGTGGGGGCGAGGGGAATCAGCCCCAGCATTTT
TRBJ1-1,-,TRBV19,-,CASSIVGSPTEAFF,TGTGCCAGTAGTATAGTTGGGAGTCCCACTGAAGCTTTCTTT
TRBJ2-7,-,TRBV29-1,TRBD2,CSVRLAGIYEQYF,TGCAGCGTTCGACTAGCGGGGATCTACGAGCAGTACTTC
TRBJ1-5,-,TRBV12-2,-,CASRLRFGFVPQHF,TGTGCAAGTCGCTTACGGTTCGGTTTTGTGCCCCAGCATTTT
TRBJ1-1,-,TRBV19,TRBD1,CASRPYGTGRGNTEAFF,TGTGCCAGTAGGCCTTACGGGACAGGGAGGGGAAACACTGAAGCTTTCTTT
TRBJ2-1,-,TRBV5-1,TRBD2,CASSPGTSGGTREQFF,TGCGCCAGCAGCCCCGGAACTAGCGGGGGAACACGTGAGCAGTTCTTC
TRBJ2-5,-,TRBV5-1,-,CASSSRETQYF,TGCGCCAGCAGCAGCCGAGAGACCCAGTACTTC
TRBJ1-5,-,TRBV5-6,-,CASSLNADQPQHF,TGTGCCAGCAGCTTGAATGCGGATCAGCCCCAGCATTTT
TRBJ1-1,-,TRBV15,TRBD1,CATSRTRQGRDTEAFF,TGTGCCACCAGCAGAACCAGACAGGGGCGGGACACTGAAGCTTTCTTT
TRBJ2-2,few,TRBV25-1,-,CASSVPDTGELFF,TGTGCCAGCAGTGTCCCTGACACCGGGGAGCTGTTTTTT
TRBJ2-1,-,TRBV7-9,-,CASSLRDFYNEQFF,TGTGCCAGCAGCTTAAGGGACTTTTACAATGAGCAGTTCTTC
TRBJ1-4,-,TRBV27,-,CASSPGQGYPTNEKLFF,TGTGCCAGCAGTCCGGGCCAGGGATACCCAACTAATGAAAAACTGTTTTTT
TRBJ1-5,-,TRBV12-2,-,CASPRRALPRGQPQHF,TGTGCAAGTCCCCGGAGGGCTCTACCACGGGGTCAGCCCCAGCATTTT
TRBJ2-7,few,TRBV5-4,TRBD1,CASSVDRGLYEQYF,TGTGCCAGCAGCGTGGACAGGGGGCTATACGAGCAGTACTTC
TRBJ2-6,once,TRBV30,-,CATGGDLSGANVLTF,TGTGCCACCGGGGGTGACCTCTCTGGGGCCAACGTCCTGACTTTC
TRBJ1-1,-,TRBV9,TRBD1,CASSVDPGQGYTEAFF,TGTGCCAGCAGCGTAGACCCGGGACAGGGATACACTGAAGCTTTCTTT
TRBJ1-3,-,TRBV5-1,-,CASSLNSISGNTIYF,TGCGCCAGCAGCTTGAACAGTATCTCTGGAAACACCATATATTTT
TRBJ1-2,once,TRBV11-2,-,CASSSVRGGYTF,TGTGCCAGCAGCTCCGTTAGGGGTGGCTACACCTTC
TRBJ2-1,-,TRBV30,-,CAWSPPGGAYNEQFF,TGTGCCTGGAGCCCGCCGGGGGGCGCGTACAATGAGCAGTTCTTC
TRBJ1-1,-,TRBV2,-,CASRIGQNTEAFF,TGTGCCAGCAGGATCGGACAGAACACTGAAGCTTTCTTT
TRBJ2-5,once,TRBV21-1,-,CASSTPSGGATEGQETQYF,TGTGCCAGCAGCACCCCTAGCGGGGGGGCTACGGAGGGGCAAGAGACCCAGTACTTC
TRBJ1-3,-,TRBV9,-,CASSVGEGGASGNTIYF,TGTGCCAGCAGCGTAGGGGAGGGGGGGGCCTCGGGAAACACCATATATTTT